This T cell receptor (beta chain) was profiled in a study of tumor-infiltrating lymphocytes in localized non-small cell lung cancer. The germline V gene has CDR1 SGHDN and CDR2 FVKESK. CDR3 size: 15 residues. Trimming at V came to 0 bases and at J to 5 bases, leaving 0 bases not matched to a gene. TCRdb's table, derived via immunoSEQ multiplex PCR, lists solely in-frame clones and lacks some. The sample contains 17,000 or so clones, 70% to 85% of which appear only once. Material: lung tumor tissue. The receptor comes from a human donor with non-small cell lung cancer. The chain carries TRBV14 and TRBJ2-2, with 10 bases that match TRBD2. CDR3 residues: CASSQELAGTGELFF. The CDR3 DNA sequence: TGTGCCAGCAGCCAAGAACTAGCGGGGACCGGGGAGCTGTTTTTT.